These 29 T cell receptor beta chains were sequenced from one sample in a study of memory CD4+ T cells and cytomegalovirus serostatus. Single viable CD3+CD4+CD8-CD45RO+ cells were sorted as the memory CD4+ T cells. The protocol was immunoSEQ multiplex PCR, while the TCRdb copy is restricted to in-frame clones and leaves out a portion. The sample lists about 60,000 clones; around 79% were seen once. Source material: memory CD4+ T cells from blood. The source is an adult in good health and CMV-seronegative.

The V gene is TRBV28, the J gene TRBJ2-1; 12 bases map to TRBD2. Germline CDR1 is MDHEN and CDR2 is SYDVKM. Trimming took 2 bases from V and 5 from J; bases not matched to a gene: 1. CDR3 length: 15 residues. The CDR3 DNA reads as TGTGCCAGCAGTTTAGGACTAGCGGGGCACAATGAGCAGTTCTTC. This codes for CASSLGLAGHNEQFF.

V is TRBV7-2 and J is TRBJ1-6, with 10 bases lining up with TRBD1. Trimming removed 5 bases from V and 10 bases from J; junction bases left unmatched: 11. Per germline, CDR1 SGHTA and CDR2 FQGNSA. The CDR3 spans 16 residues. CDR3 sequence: CASSMAGTGVGSPLHF. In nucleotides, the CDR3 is TGTGCCAGCAGCATGGCTGGGACAGGGGTAGGATCACCCCTCCACTTT. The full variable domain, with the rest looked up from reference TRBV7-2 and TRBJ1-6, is GAGVSQSPSNKVTEKGKDVELRCDPISGHTALYWYRQSLGQGLEFLIYFQGNSAPDKSGLPSDRFSAERTGGSVSTLTIQRTQQEDSAVYLCASSMAGTGVGSPLHFGNGTRLTVT.

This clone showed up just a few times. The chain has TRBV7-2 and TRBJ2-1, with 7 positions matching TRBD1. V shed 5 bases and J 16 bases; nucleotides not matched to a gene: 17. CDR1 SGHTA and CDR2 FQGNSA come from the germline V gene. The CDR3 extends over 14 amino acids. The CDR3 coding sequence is TGTGCCAGCAGCGATACCAATAGACAGGGTCGCATTTTCTTC. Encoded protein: CASSDTNRQGRIFF.

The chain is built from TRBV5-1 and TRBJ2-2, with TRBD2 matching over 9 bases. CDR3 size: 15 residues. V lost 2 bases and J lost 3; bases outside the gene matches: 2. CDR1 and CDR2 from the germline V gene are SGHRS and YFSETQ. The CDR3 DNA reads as TGCGCCAGCAGCTTTAGCGGGAGAGACACCGGGGAGCTGTTTTTT. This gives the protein CASSFSGRDTGELFF.

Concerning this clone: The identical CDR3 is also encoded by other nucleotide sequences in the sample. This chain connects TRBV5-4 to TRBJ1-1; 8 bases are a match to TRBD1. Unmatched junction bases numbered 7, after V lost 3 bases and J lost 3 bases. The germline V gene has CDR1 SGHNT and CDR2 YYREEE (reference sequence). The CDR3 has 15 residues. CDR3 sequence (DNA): TGTGCCAGCAGCTCAGGTGACAGGGGCTACACTGAAGCTTTCTTT. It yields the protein CASSSGDRGYTEAFF.

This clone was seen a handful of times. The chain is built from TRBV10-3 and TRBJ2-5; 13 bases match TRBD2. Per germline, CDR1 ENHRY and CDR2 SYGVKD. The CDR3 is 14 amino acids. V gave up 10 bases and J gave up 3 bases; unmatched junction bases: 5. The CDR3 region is CASSGTSGKETQYF. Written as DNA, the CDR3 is TGTGCCAGTTCCGGGACTAGCGGGAAAGAGACCCAGTACTTC.

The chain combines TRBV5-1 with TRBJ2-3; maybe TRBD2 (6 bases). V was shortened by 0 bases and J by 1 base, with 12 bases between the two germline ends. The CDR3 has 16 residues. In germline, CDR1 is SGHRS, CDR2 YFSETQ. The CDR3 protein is CASSLAGASGTDTQYF. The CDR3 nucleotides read TGCGCCAGCAGCTTGGCCGGTGCTAGCGGCACAGATACGCAGTATTTT.

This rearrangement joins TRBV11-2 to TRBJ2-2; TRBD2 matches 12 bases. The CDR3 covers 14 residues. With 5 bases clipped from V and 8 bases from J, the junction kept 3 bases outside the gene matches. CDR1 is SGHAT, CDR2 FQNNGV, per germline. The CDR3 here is CASSVGTSGGELFF. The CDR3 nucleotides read TGTGCCAGCAGCGTCGGGACTAGCGGGGGGGAGCTGTTTTTT.

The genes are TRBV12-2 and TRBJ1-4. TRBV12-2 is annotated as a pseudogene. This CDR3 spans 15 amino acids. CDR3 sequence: CASRLEFRGGEKLFF. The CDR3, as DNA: TGTGCAAGTCGCTTAGAATTTAGGGGGGGAGAAAAACTGTTTTTT.

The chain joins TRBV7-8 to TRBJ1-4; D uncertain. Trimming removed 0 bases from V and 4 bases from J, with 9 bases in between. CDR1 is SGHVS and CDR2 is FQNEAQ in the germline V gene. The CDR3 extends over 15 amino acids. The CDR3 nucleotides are TGTGCCAGCAGCTTAGCCAACGGCAATAATGAAAAACTGTTTTTT. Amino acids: CASSLANGNNEKLFF.

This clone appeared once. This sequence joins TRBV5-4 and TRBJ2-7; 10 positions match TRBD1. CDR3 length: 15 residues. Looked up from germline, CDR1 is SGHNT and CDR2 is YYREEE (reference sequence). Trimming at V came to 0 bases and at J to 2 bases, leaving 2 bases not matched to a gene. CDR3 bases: TGTGCCAGCAGCTTGGGTGGGACAGGGGCCTACGAGCAGTACTTC. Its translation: CASSLGGTGAYEQYF.

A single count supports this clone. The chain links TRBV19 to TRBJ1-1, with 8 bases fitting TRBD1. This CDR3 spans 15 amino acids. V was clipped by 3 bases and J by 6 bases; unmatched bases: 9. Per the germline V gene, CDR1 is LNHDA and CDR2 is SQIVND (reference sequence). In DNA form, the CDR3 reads TGTGCCAGTAGTATTAGGGACAGGAGAGACCCTGAAGCTTTCTTT. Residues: CASSIRDRRDPEAFF.

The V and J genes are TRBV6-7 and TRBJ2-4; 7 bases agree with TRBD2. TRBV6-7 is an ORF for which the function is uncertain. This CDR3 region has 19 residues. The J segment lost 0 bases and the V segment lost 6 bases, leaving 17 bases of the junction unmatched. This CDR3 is CASRHPTSKRGIAKNIQYF. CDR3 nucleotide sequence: TGTGCCAGCAGGCATCCCACCTCAAAGCGGGGCATAGCCAAAAACATTCAGTACTTC.

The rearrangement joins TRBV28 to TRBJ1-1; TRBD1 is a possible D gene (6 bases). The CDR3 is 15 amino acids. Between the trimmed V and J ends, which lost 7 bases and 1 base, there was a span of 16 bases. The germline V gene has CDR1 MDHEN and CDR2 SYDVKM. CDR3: CASMGHLGTNTEAFF. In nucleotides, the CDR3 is TGTGCCAGCATGGGACACCTCGGCACGAACACTGAAGCTTTCTTT.

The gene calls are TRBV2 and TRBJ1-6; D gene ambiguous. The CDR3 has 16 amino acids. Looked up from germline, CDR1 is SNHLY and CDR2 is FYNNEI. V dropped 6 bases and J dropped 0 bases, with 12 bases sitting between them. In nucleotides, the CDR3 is TGTGCCAGCAGCGTCTACAGCCGCTCCTATAATTCACCCCTCCACTTT. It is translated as CASSVYSRSYNSPLHF.

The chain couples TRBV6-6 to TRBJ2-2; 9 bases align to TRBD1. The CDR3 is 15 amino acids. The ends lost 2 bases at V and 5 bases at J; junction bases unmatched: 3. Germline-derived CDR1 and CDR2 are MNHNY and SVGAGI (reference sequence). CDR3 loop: CASSYRQGDTGELFF. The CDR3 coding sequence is TGTGCCAGCAGTTACCGACAGGGGGATACCGGGGAGCTGTTTTTT.

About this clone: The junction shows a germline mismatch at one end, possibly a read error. CDR3 bases: TGTGCCAGCAGTGACTCCCCCACGGGGACTTCGTCAGACTTC. It encodes CASSDSPTGTSSDF. The chain links TRBV2 to TRBJ2-5; tentative D call: TRBD2 (6 bases). Germline CDR1 and CDR2: SNHLY and FYNNEI. The length of the CDR3 is 14 residues.

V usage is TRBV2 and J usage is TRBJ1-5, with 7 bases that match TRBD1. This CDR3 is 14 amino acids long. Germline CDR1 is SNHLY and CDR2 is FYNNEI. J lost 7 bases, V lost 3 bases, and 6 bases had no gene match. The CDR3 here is CASSDPTGRQPQHF. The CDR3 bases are TGTGCCAGCAGTGACCCGACAGGGAGGCAGCCCCAGCATTTT. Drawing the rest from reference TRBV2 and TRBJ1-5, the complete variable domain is EPEVTQTPSHQVTQMGQEVILRCVPISNHLYFYWYRQILGQKVEFLVSFYNNEISEKSEIFDDQFSVERPDGSNFTLKIRSTKLEDSAMYFCASSDPTGRQPQHFGDGTRLSIL.

The CDR3 loop reads CASSYLSGDGYTF. The DNA of the CDR3 is TGTGCCAGCAGCTATCTCTCCGGAGACGGCTACACCTTC. The chain uses TRBV7-9 and TRBJ1-2; no reliable D call. Germline values: CDR1 SEHNR, CDR2 FQNEAQ (reference sequence). This CDR3 contains 13 residues. V shed 4 bases and J shed 8 bases, with 14 bases lying between them.

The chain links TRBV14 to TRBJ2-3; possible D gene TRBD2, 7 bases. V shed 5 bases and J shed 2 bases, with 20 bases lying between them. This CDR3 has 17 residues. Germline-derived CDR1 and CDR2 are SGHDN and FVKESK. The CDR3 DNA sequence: TGTGCCAGCAGCTCGCCCCTCGGCGGGGGCACCACAGATACGCAGTATTTT. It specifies CASSSPLGGGTTDTQYF.

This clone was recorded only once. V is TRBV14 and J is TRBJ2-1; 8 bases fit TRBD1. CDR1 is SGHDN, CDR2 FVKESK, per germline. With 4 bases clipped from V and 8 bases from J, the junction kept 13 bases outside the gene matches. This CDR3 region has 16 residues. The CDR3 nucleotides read TGTGCCAGCAGCCCGAAGGTCGGCAGGGGGCTGCATGAGCAGTTCTTC. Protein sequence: CASSPKVGRGLHEQFF.

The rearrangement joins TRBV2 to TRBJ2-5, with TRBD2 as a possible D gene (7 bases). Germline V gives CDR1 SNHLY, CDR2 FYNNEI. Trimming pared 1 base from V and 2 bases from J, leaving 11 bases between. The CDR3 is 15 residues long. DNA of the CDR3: TGTGCCAGCAGTGAAGGGGGGGGCCATCAAGAGACCCAGTACTTC. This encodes CASSEGGGHQETQYF.

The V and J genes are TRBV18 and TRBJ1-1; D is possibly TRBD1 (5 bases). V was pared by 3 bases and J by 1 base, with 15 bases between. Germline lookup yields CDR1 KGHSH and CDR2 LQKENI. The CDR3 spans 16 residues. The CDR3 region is CASSPGLRSGNTEAFF. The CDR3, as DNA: TGTGCCAGCTCACCGGGACTCAGGAGTGGGAACACTGAAGCTTTCTTT.

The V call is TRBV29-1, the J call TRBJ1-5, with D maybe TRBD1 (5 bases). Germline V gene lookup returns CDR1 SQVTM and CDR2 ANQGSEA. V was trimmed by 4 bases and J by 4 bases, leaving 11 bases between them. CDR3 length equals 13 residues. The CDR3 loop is CSVATAPNQPQHF. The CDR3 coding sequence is TGCAGCGTTGCGACAGCTCCAAATCAGCCCCAGCATTTT. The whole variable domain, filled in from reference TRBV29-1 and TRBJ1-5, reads SAVISQKPSRDICQRGTSLTIQCQVDSQVTMMFWYRQQPGQSLTLIATANQGSEATYESGFVIDKFPISRPNLTFSTLTVSNMSPEDSSIYLCSVATAPNQPQHFGDGTRLSIL.

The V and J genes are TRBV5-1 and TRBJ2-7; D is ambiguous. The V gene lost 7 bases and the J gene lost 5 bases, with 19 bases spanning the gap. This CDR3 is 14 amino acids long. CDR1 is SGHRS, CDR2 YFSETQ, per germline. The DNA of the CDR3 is TGCGCCAGCCGAAGAACTACGGCAACGGACGAGCAGTACTTC. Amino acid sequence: CASRRTTATDEQYF.

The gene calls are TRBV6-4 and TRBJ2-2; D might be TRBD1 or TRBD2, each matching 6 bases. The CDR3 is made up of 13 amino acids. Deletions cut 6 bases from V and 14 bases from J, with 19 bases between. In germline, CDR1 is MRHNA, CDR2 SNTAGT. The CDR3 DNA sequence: TGTGCCAGCAGCCGGACGGGGGCTAGTCATCTGTTTTTT. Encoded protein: CASSRTGASHLFF.

CDR3 bases: TGTGCCAGCAGCCAGACCAGGGACTCCTATGGCTACACCTTC. Translation: CASSQTRDSYGYTF. This chain joins TRBV5-4 and TRBJ1-2, with D tentatively TRBD1 (5 bases). Looked up from germline, CDR1 is SGHNT and CDR2 is YYREEE (reference sequence). The V gene lost 4 bases and the J gene lost 4 bases, with 14 bases spanning the gap. The CDR3 consists of 14 residues.

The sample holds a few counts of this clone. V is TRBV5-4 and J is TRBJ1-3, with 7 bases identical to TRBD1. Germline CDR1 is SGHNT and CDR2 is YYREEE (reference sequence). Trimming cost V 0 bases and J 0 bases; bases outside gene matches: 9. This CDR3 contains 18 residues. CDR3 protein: CASSLELRTGNSGNTIYF. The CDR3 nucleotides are TGTGCCAGCAGCTTGGAGTTGCGGACAGGCAACTCTGGAAACACCATATATTTT.

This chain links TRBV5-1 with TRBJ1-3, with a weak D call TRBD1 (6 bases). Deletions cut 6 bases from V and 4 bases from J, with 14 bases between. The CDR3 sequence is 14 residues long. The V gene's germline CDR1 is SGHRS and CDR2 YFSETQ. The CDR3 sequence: CASTRGGSGNTIYF. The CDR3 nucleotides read TGCGCCAGCACCCGAGGGGGGTCCGGAAACACCATATATTTT.